These 10 T cell receptor beta chains were all obtained from the same sample, sequenced in a study of CD8+CD57+ T cells in acquired aplastic anemia. An expansion of CD8+CD57+ cells by flow cytometry had been shown in patients chosen for sequencing. TCR beta VDJ and CDR3 were profiled, and genomic DNA was the template. One entry per CDR3 protein, called by TCRdb with MiXCR from the reads. This repertoire shows about 200,000 distinct CDR3 sequences, approximately 60% found once; its top ten account for roughly 50%. The sample was sorted CD4+, CD8+, or CD8+CD57+ T cells (not recorded which) from PBMCs. The receptor set was obtained from a human donor with aplastic anemia.

This chain uses TRBV5-1 with TRBJ2-1; 8 bases agree with TRBD1. CDR3 length: 14 residues. After removal of 2 bases from V and 10 bases from J, the junction contained 8 bases not matched to a gene. The germline V gene has CDR1 SGHRS and CDR2 YFSETQ. CDR3 nucleotides: TGCGCCAGCAGCTTTGGACAGGGCCTCGACGAGCAGTTCTTC. Amino acid sequence: CASSFGQGLDEQFF.

The chain combines TRBV14 with TRBJ2-7; TRBD2 aligns across 7 bases. Losses at the gene ends were 8 bases for V and 1 base for J; bases not matched to a gene: 11. Germline V gene lookup returns CDR1 SGHDN and CDR2 FVKESK. The CDR3 sequence is 15 residues long. CDR3 bases: TGTGCCAGCGGGGCCGCTAGCGGAGGGTCCTACGAGCAGTACTTC. It encodes CASGAASGGSYEQYF.

The rearrangement links TRBV2 to TRBJ2-1, with TRBD2 matching over 9 bases. This CDR3 contains 18 residues. Germline CDR1 and CDR2: SNHLY and FYNNEI. Trimming at V came to 6 bases and at J to 2 bases, leaving 14 bases not matched to a gene. CDR3 in amino acids: CASRQRGGEGWTYNEQFF. CDR3 DNA sequence: TGTGCCAGCAGGCAACGCGGGGGGGAGGGGTGGACCTACAATGAGCAGTTCTTC.

This clonotype was seen a few times. V and J are TRBV15 and TRBJ1-1, with 7 bases matching TRBD1. Germline V lookup: CDR1 LNHNV, CDR2 YYDKDF (reference sequence). This CDR3 has 18 amino acids. V shed 5 bases, J shed 1 base, and the junction held 16 bases outside the gene matches. CDR3 nucleotide sequence: TGTGCCACCAGCCCCGTCAGCCTTAAGGGGGCGAGGAACACTGAAGCTTTCTTT. The encoded protein is CATSPVSLKGARNTEAFF.

This clonotype has ten or more counts. The V gene is TRBV9, the J gene TRBJ2-7; D is unclear. Trimming cost V 0 bases and J 0 bases, with 4 bases left between them. The CDR3 covers 13 residues. Germline CDR1 reads SGDLS; CDR2 reads YYNGEE. Here the CDR3 reads CASSVGFSYEQYF. CDR3 DNA sequence: TGTGCCAGCAGCGTAGGATTCTCCTACGAGCAGTACTTC.

Only one count was recorded for this clonotype. V is TRBV25-1 and J is TRBJ1-2; TRBD1 agrees at 8 bases. V shed 9 bases, J shed 2 bases, and the junction held 8 bases outside the gene matches. Germline loops: CDR1 MGHDK, CDR2 SYGVNS. The CDR3 is 14 amino acids. CDR3 region: CASSRQGPNYGYTF. The CDR3 bases are TGTGCCAGTAGCCGACAGGGGCCCAACTATGGCTACACCTTC.

The CDR3 DNA follows: TGTGCCAGCAGGCCCGGGACTCCACGGAGTAGTTACAATGAGCAGTTCTTC. Translation gives CASRPGTPRSSYNEQFF. This sequence joins TRBV2 and TRBJ2-1; D is perhaps TRBD2 (6 bases). Deletions cut 6 bases from V and 4 bases from J, with 22 bases between. The CDR3 extends over 17 amino acids. Germline-derived CDR1 and CDR2 are SNHLY and FYNNEI.

The sample holds a few counts of this clonotype. The chain employs TRBV15 and TRBJ1-1, with D perhaps TRBD1 (5 bases). This CDR3 spans 14 amino acids. Per the germline V gene, CDR1 is LNHNV and CDR2 is YYDKDF (reference sequence). The germline V and J ends were trimmed by 8 bases and 0 bases, with 13 bases remaining between them. In DNA form, the CDR3 reads TGTGCCACCTCGGGGGGGATATTGAACACTGAAGCTTTCTTT. Protein: CATSGGILNTEAFF.

This clonotype was detected only a few times. The chain carries TRBV9 and TRBJ2-2; 13 nucleotides match TRBD2. V was pared by 2 bases and J by 6 bases, with 1 base of the junction left unmatched. Germline V gene sequence: CDR1 SGDLS, CDR2 YYNGEE. There are 15 residues in the CDR3. For the CDR3, the DNA is TGTGCCAGCAGCGTTACTAGCGGGGGGGCCGGGGAGCTGTTTTTT. Its protein product is CASSVTSGGAGELFF.

The chain recombines TRBV20-1 with TRBJ2-5; D is possibly TRBD2 (7 bases). The V and J ends lost 0 bases and 7 bases respectively, with 18 bases between them. In germline, CDR1 is DFQATT, CDR2 SNEGSKA (reference sequence). The CDR3 length is 15 residues. The CDR3 spells CSARDPGGPDRTQYF. The CDR3 DNA reads TGCAGTGCTAGAGATCCGGGGGGCCCTGACAGGACCCAGTACTTC.